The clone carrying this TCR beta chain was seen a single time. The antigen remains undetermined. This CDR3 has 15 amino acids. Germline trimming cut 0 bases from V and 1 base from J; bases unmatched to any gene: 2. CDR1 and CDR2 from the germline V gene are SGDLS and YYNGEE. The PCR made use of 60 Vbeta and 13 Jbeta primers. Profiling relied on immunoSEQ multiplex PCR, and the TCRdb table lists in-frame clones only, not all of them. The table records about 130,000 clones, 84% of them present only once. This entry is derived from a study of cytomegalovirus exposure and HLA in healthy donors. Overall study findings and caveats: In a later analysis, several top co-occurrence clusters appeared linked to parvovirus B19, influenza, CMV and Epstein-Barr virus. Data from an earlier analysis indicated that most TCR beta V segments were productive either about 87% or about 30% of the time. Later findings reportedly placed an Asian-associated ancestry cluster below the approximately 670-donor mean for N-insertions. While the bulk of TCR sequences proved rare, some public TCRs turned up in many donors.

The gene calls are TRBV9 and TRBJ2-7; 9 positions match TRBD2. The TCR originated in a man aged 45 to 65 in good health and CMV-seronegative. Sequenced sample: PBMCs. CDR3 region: CASSVGLAGSYEQYF. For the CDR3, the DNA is TGTGCCAGCAGCGTAGGCCTAGCGGGGTCCTACGAGCAGTACTTC.